This TCR beta chain was documented in a study of regulatory T cells in long-lasting Graves disease. Time point given: newly diagnosed GD, antithyroid drugs for less than 3 months. PBMCs were the source of the RNA used for TCR sequencing. This clonotype was seen more than once but under ten times. Library construction for TCR beta used iRepertoire HTBI primers and Arm-PCR of CDR3 regions. TCRdb fed the multiplex PCR reads into MiXCR, producing one record per CDR3 protein. The sample includes approximately 470,000 distinct CDR3 sequences, under 20% seen only once; the top ten take more than 9%. Another study also made use of these data, one on T cells in Graves' hyperthyroidism and ophthalmopathy. That study reports: Together with thyroid ultrasound, orbital computed tomography, serum thyroxine and TRAb, clinical symptoms were used for diagnoses.

The specimen comprised peripheral blood mononuclear cells (PBMCs), sampled at new diagnosis, from a patient treated with antithyroid drugs. This receptor was identified in a man between 40 and 49 years old with Graves disease.

This CDR3 is CASSPRTDGGTQYF. The CDR3 DNA sequence: TGCGCCAGCAGCCCCAGGACAGATGGAGGGACCCAGTACTTC. This chain uses TRBV5-1 with TRBJ2-5, with D tentatively TRBD1 (6 bases). Per the germline V gene, CDR1 is SGHRS and CDR2 is YFSETQ. The V end lost 4 bases, the J end lost 7 bases, and 17 bases lay between the germline ends. CDR3 length equals 14 residues.